Listed below are T cell receptor beta chains from one sample, sequenced in a study of blood T cells in healthy people across ages. TCRdb processed the 5' RACE reads anew with MiXCR; each CDR3 protein has one entry. Of 1.5 million or so distinct CDR3 sequences in the sample, around two fifths are singletons; the top ten hold roughly 8.2%. The sample consisted of blood. These receptors all come from a woman under 30 in good health. Both conserved end residues are part of each CDR3. The order of the fields is V gene, D gene, clone size, J gene, CDR3 DNA, CDR3 protein. D genes are given only for firm matches. Some rows mark clone size as missing; the rest say once, few, many or name a class of expanded clone.

V: TRBV27; D: TRBD2; size: -; J: TRBJ2-3; DNA: TGTGCCTGCAGTCTAATAGCGGGGCGCACAGATACGCAGTATTTT; CDR3: CACSLIAGRTDTQYF
V: TRBV20-1; D: TRBD2; size: -; J: TRBJ2-7; DNA: TGCAGTGCTAGAGATGCAGGGAGGGATAACTACGAGCAGTACTTC; CDR3: CSARDAGRDNYEQYF
V: TRBV29-1; D: -; size: many; J: TRBJ2-7; DNA: TGCAGCGTTCGGGATACCTACGAGCAGTACTTC; CDR3: CSVRDTYEQYF
V: TRBV20-1; D: TRBD1; size: few; J: TRBJ2-5; DNA: TGCAGTGCTGCTAGCAACAGGGGTCAGACCCAGTACTTC; CDR3: CSAASNRGQTQYF
V: TRBV5-1; D: -; size: -; J: TRBJ2-5; DNA: TGCGCCAGCGGGGACCAGACCCAGTACTTC; CDR3: CASGDQTQYF
V: TRBV28; D: TRBD1; size: once; J: TRBJ2-1; DNA: TGTGCCAGCAGACAGGGGAGTTTCCGCACATCATACAATGAGCAGTTCTTC; CDR3: CASRQGSFRTSYNEQFF
V: TRBV4-2; D: -; size: few; J: TRBJ2-3; DNA: TGTGCCAGCAGCCAAGTTCGCGGGATTCGCACAGATACGCAGTATTTT; CDR3: CASSQVRGIRTDTQYF
V: TRBV4-1; D: TRBD2; size: -; J: TRBJ2-5; DNA: TGCGCCAGCAGCCCGCTTGTTGCGGGGGAAAATGGGCAGTACTTC; CDR3: CASSPLVAGENGQYF
V: TRBV10-3; D: TRBD1; size: many; J: TRBJ2-1; DNA: TGTGCCATCAGTGAGGAGGGGACAGGGGGTGTCAATGAGCAGTTCTTC; CDR3: CAISEEGTGGVNEQFF
V: TRBV20-1; D: TRBD2; size: -; J: TRBJ2-3; DNA: TGCAGTGCTCTTTTACTAGCGGGGGGGCTGAATACAGATACGCAGTATTTT; CDR3: CSALLLAGGLNTDTQYF
V: TRBV7-2; D: -; size: -; J: TRBJ2-5; DNA: TGTGCCAGCAGCTTATTGGGGGGTGGGCAGTACTTC; CDR3: CASSLLGGGQYF
V: TRBV12-3/TRBV12-4; D: -; size: few; J: TRBJ2-3; DNA: TGTGCCAGCAGTTTAGGGGTCGTGACTCCAGATACGCAGTATTTT; CDR3: CASSLGVVTPDTQYF
V: TRBV6-2/TRBV6-3; D: TRBD1; size: -; J: TRBJ2-1; DNA: TGTGCCAGCAGTTACGGGTGGTCGCCAGGGGGTGAGCAGTTCTTC; CDR3: CASSYGWSPGGEQFF
V: TRBV13; D: TRBD2; size: few; J: TRBJ2-1; DNA: TGTGCCAGCAGCTTGGTGTTGCGACTAGCGGGGGGGTTAGAACTTCAGTTCTTC; CDR3: CASSLVLRLAGGLELQFF
V: TRBV18; D: TRBD1; size: -; J: TRBJ1-6; DNA: TGTGCCAGCTCACCAACGACAGGGGTCCGCTATAATTCACCCCTCCACTTT; CDR3: CASSPTTGVRYNSPLHF
V: TRBV5-1; D: -; size: many; J: TRBJ2-1; DNA: TGCGCCAGCAGCTTGGAAGGGGGGTCCTACAATGAGCAGTTCTTC; CDR3: CASSLEGGSYNEQFF
V: TRBV2; D: TRBD1; size: few; J: TRBJ1-5; DNA: TGTGCCAGCAGTGGGATTCCACAGGGGGCTCATCACGATCGCAATCAGCCCCAGCATTTT; CDR3: CASSGIPQGAHHDRNQPQHF
V: TRBV7-9; D: -; size: -; J: TRBJ1-1; DNA: TGTGCCAGCAGCTTAACTTCGGGGGCGGTTGAAGCTTTCTTT; CDR3: CASSLTSGAVEAFF
V: TRBV29-1; D: -; size: -; J: TRBJ2-5; DNA: TGCAGCGTGAAAGGGAACTATAAGGGCCAAGAGACCCAGTACTTC; CDR3: CSVKGNYKGQETQYF
V: TRBV29-1; D: -; size: -; J: TRBJ1-3; DNA: TGCAGCGGCGACGACGTAGCTGGAAACACCATATATTTT; CDR3: CSGDDVAGNTIYF
V: TRBV7-9; D: -; size: few; J: TRBJ1-2; DNA: TGTGCCAGCACTGCCTTACGGACGGAGATAAACTATGGCTACACCTTC; CDR3: CASTALRTEINYGYTF
V: TRBV9; D: -; size: few; J: TRBJ1-2; DNA: TGTGCCAGCAGCGGAGCGAGTGGGGGCTACACCTTC; CDR3: CASSGASGGYTF
V: TRBV18; D: TRBD1; size: -; J: TRBJ1-2; DNA: TGTGCCAGCTCACCCCAAGTCCCGGGACAGGGTCCGGATGGCTACACCTTC; CDR3: CASSPQVPGQGPDGYTF
V: TRBV14; D: -; size: few; J: TRBJ1-2; DNA: TGTGCCAGCAGCCAACAGACGGGGCCGGGCTATGGCTACACCTTC; CDR3: CASSQQTGPGYGYTF
V: TRBV20-1; D: TRBD1; size: -; J: TRBJ1-1; DNA: TGCAGTGCGACGAAACAGGGGTACACTGAAGCTTTCTTT; CDR3: CSATKQGYTEAFF
V: TRBV27; D: TRBD1; size: -; J: TRBJ2-7; DNA: TGTGCCAGTGGGACAGGGGACGACGAGCAGTACTTC; CDR3: CASGTGDDEQYF
V: TRBV5-1; D: -; size: -; J: TRBJ1-2; DNA: TGCGCCAGCAGCTGGGGGGAGGGCTTCTATGGCTACACCTTC; CDR3: CASSWGEGFYGYTF
V: TRBV4-1; D: -; size: few; J: TRBJ1-5; DNA: TGCGCCAGCAGCCAAGATAGGTCCTATAGCAATCAGCCCCAGCATTTT; CDR3: CASSQDRSYSNQPQHF
V: TRBV20-1; D: -; size: few; J: TRBJ2-3; DNA: TGCAGTGCAGAACCGGGACGAGGGACGAGCACAGATACGCAGTATTTT; CDR3: CSAEPGRGTSTDTQYF
V: TRBV3-1; D: TRBD2; size: few; J: TRBJ2-3; DNA: TGTGCCAGCAGCCCCCTAGCGGGGGATACGCAGTATTTT; CDR3: CASSPLAGDTQYF
V: TRBV14; D: TRBD2; size: -; J: TRBJ2-7; DNA: TGTGCCAGCAGGCCTGGCGGGGGCTCCTACGAGCAGTACTTC; CDR3: CASRPGGGSYEQYF
V: TRBV5-1; D: TRBD2; size: -; J: TRBJ2-1; DNA: TGCGCCAGCAGTCGAGCCGGGACTAGCGGGGGGAATGAGCAGTTCTTC; CDR3: CASSRAGTSGGNEQFF
V: TRBV4-1; D: -; size: -; J: TRBJ1-1; DNA: TGCGCCAGCAGCCAAGGGTACGGACAGAGGGACACTGAAGCTTTCTTT; CDR3: CASSQGYGQRDTEAFF
V: TRBV5-1; D: TRBD1; size: -; J: TRBJ2-3; DNA: TGCGCCAGCAGCTTGGCGGTCGGGACAGATTCATTCTATACGCAGTATTTT; CDR3: CASSLAVGTDSFYTQYF
V: TRBV15; D: TRBD2; size: -; J: TRBJ2-7; DNA: TGTGCCACCAGCAGAGGAGCGGGAGGGTACGAGCAGTACTTC; CDR3: CATSRGAGGYEQYF
V: TRBV9; D: -; size: few; J: TRBJ2-1; DNA: TGTGCCAGCAGCGAGGGGGGGACCCCCGCTGAGCAGTTCTTC; CDR3: CASSEGGTPAEQFF
V: TRBV27; D: -; size: few; J: TRBJ1-5; DNA: TGTGCCAGCGCAATCGGAAGGGGTCAGCCCCAGCATTTT; CDR3: CASAIGRGQPQHF
V: TRBV7-9; D: TRBD2; size: -; J: TRBJ2-1; DNA: TGTGCCAGCAGCCAACCGACTAGCGGGAATGAGCAGTTCTTC; CDR3: CASSQPTSGNEQFF
V: TRBV5-1; D: TRBD1; size: -; J: TRBJ2-7; DNA: TGCGCCAGCAGCCCGCAGGAGGGACAGGGATTTTTCGAGCAGTACTTC; CDR3: CASSPQEGQGFFEQYF
V: TRBV28; D: -; size: -; J: TRBJ2-7; DNA: TGTGCCAGCAGTTCTTTGGACCTAGGGCTAGAGCAGTACTTC; CDR3: CASSSLDLGLEQYF